The 15 T cell receptor beta chains given below trace back to one sample, sequenced in a study of T cell responses to AZD1222 COVID-19 vaccine. Data came from immunoSEQ multiplex PCR; TCRdb stores just in-frame clones and leaves some out. The sample comprises 95,000 to 110,000 clones, about 93% of which are singletons, and about 6.6% rests with the top ten. The sequencing used peripheral blood, collected 28 days after the second AZD1222 dose. These receptors originate from an adult who received the AZD1222 COVID-19 vaccine.

The V and J genes are TRBV5-6 and TRBJ1-2, with 7 bases aligning to TRBD1. Germline V gene data show CDR1 as SGHDT and CDR2 as YYEEEE. J was trimmed by 3 bases and V by 3 bases; bases with no gene match: 2. The CDR3 extends over 13 amino acids. The CDR3 sequence: CASSSTGDYGYTF. The CDR3 region has the DNA TGTGCCAGCAGCTCCACAGGGGACTATGGCTACACCTTC.

This clone was seen more than once but under ten times. This sequence joins TRBV6-5 and TRBJ1-2; D remains unclear. This CDR3 contains 15 residues. Trimming left V 2 bases short and J 8 bases short, with 18 bases between. Germline V lookup: CDR1 MNHEY, CDR2 SVGAGI. The CDR3 reads CASSYTWAANGGYTF. The CDR3 coding sequence is TGTGCCAGCAGTTACACTTGGGCGGCTAATGGGGGCTACACCTTC.

This chain links TRBV5-4 with TRBJ2-1; TRBD1 aligns across 9 bases. Germline trimming cut 2 bases from V and 2 bases from J; bases unmatched to any gene: 2. The CDR3 totals 15 residues. Germline loops: CDR1 SGHNT, CDR2 YYREEE (reference sequence). The CDR3 protein is CASSFGDRAYNEQFF. CDR3 nucleotide sequence: TGTGCCAGCAGCTTTGGGGACAGGGCCTACAATGAGCAGTTCTTC.

V is TRBV12-3 or TRBV12-4 and J is TRBJ2-5, with D unresolved. The CDR3 consists of 13 residues. Trimming removed 4 bases from V and 5 bases from J, with 11 bases in between. CDR3 loop: CASSSYFGETQYF. CDR3 nucleotides: TGTGCCAGCAGTTCCTATTTCGGGGAGACCCAGTACTTC.

This chain connects TRBV19 to TRBJ1-2, with 9 bases that match TRBD1. CDR1 LNHDA and CDR2 SQIVND come from the germline V gene (reference sequence). V lost 7 bases and J lost 4; bases outside the gene matches: 13. The CDR3 is made up of 16 amino acids. DNA of the CDR3: TGTGCCAGTAATCCGGAGGACACAGGGGGCCTCTATGGCTACACCTTC. Its protein product is CASNPEDTGGLYGYTF. Complete variable domain (other parts from reference TRBV19 and TRBJ1-2): DGGITQSPKYLFRKEGQNVTLSCEQNLNHDAMYWYRQDPGQGLRLIYYSQIVNDFQKGDIAEGYSVSREKKESFPLTVTSAQKNPTAFYLCASNPEDTGGLYGYTFGSGTRLTVV.

This clone appeared a few times. The rearrangement uses TRBV30 and TRBJ1-4; the match to TRBD1 covers 10 bases. This CDR3 has 12 residues. Losses at the gene ends were 5 bases for V and 8 bases for J; bases not matched to a gene: 2. Germline loops: CDR1 GTSNPN, CDR2 SVGIG (reference sequence). CDR3 loop: CAWGTGEEKLFF. As DNA, the CDR3 is TGTGCCTGGGGGACAGGGGAAGAAAAACTGTTTTTT. Full variable domain (remainder filled in from reference TRBV30 and TRBJ1-4): SQTIHQWPATLVQPVGSPLSLECTVEGTSNPNLYWYRQAAGRGLQLLFYSVGIGQISSEVPQNLSASRPQDRQFILSSKKLLLSDSGFYLCAWGTGEEKLFFGSGTQLSVL.

CDR3 nucleotide sequence: TGTGCCAGCTCCGGGGGGACCAATCAGCCCCAGCATTTT. Its protein product is CASSGGTNQPQHF. The rearrangement joins TRBV2 to TRBJ1-5, with D possibly TRBD1 on 5 matching bases. This CDR3 comprises 13 residues. V shed 8 bases and J shed 3 bases, with 11 bases lying between them. Germline values: CDR1 SNHLY, CDR2 FYNNEI.

This clone was detected only a few times. The rearrangement uses TRBV11-2 and TRBJ1-5; D gene ambiguous. CDR1 SGHAT and CDR2 FQNNGV come from the germline V gene. There are 14 residues in the CDR3. The V gene lost 2 bases and the J gene lost 0 bases, with 5 bases spanning the gap. The CDR3 DNA is TGTGCCAGCAGCTTATCAGATAGCAATCAGCCCCAGCATTTT. It codes for CASSLSDSNQPQHF.

J is TRBJ2-2 and V is TRBV30, with D maybe TRBD1 (6 bases). Deletions cut 5 bases from V and 3 bases from J, with 13 bases between. Germline V gene data show CDR1 as GTSNPN and CDR2 as SVGIG (reference sequence). This CDR3 has 14 residues. The DNA for the CDR3 is TGTGCCTGGTCTCTGGACAGTTACACCGGGGAGCTGTTTTTT. As protein: CAWSLDSYTGELFF.

The genes are TRBV6-1 and TRBJ1-5; 8 bases fit TRBD1. The CDR3 is 18 residues long. Unmatched junction bases numbered 16, after V lost 3 bases and J lost 6 bases. Germline lookup yields CDR1 MNHNS and CDR2 SASEGT. CDR3 in amino acids: CASSDVPGQDWGRQPQHF. CDR3 sequence (DNA): TGTGCCAGCAGTGACGTCCCGGGACAGGACTGGGGTCGTCAGCCCCAGCATTTT.

The chain combines TRBV5-1 with TRBJ1-3; D may be TRBD1 (6 bases). V dropped 4 bases and J dropped 5 bases, with 13 bases sitting between them. The length of the CDR3 is 14 residues. From germline, CDR1 is SGHRS and CDR2 YFSETQ. The CDR3 DNA sequence: TGCGCCAGCAGCGACCAGGGGAAAAGAAACACCATATATTTT. Translated: CASSDQGKRNTIYF. Supplemented by reference TRBV5-1 and TRBJ1-3, the full variable domain reads KAGVTQTPRYLIKTRGQQVTLSCSPISGHRSVSWYQQTPGQGLQFLFEYFSETQRNKGNFPGRFSGRQFSNSRSEMNVSTLELGDSALYLCASSDQGKRNTIYFGEGSWLTVV.

The chain recombines TRBV11-2 with TRBJ2-7; 7 nucleotides match TRBD1. This CDR3 is built from 18 residues. Germline CDR1 and CDR2: SGHAT and FQNNGV. V lost 6 bases to trimming and J lost 2 bases; unmatched junction nucleotides: 19. The CDR3 region is CASRPGQWTAIKPYEQYF. CDR3 nucleotides: TGTGCCAGCAGACCGGGACAGTGGACTGCCATTAAACCCTACGAGCAGTACTTC.

The rearrangement uses TRBV5-1 and TRBJ2-1, with 7 bases identical to TRBD1. Germline assignment: CDR1 SGHRS and CDR2 YFSETQ. CDR3 length: 15 residues. Trimming at V came to 2 bases and at J to 2 bases, leaving 4 bases not matched to a gene. CDR3 protein: CASSLTGQTYNEQFF. The CDR3 region has the DNA TGCGCCAGCAGCTTAACGGGACAGACCTACAATGAGCAGTTCTTC. The full variable domain, its missing parts supplied by reference TRBV5-1 and TRBJ2-1, is KAGVTQTPRYLIKTRGQQVTLSCSPISGHRSVSWYQQTPGQGLQFLFEYFSETQRNKGNFPGRFSGRQFSNSRSEMNVSTLELGDSALYLCASSLTGQTYNEQFFGPGTRLTVL.

The DNA for the CDR3 is TGTGCCAGCTCACCCTTTAGCAATCAGCCCCAGCATTTT. It translates to CASSPFSNQPQHF. The chain employs TRBV18 and TRBJ1-5, with D hard to call. Looked up from germline, CDR1 is KGHSH and CDR2 is LQKENI. The CDR3 totals 13 residues. The V end lost 3 bases, the J end lost 0 bases, and 3 bases lay between the germline ends.

The J gene is TRBJ2-7, the V gene TRBV11-2; D may match TRBD1 or TRBD2 (6 bases each). The germline CDR1 and CDR2 sequences are SGHAT and FQNNGV. There are 18 residues in the CDR3. Trimming left V 2 bases short and J 1 base short, with 21 bases between. CDR3 residues: CASSLKGGVTDLSYEQYF. In DNA, the CDR3 is TGTGCCAGCAGCTTAAAGGGGGGAGTGACAGACCTTTCCTACGAGCAGTACTTC. Complete variable domain (other parts from reference TRBV11-2 and TRBJ2-7): EAGVAQSPRYKIIEKRQSVAFWCNPISGHATLYWYQQILGQGPKLLIQFQNNGVVDDSQLPKDRFSAERLKGVDSTLKIQPAKLEDSAVYLCASSLKGGVTDLSYEQYFGPGTRLTVT.